These 32 T cell receptor beta chains were all obtained from the same sample, sequenced in a study of T cells in Graves' hyperthyroidism and ophthalmopathy. From RNA transcripts, TCR beta CDR3 regions were amplified. HTBI primers were the set used in a first-round RT-PCR of the TCR CDR3. TCRdb processed the multiplex PCR reads anew with MiXCR; each CDR3 protein has one entry. The repertoire has under 300,000 distinct CDR3 sequences, 13% to 15% of them found once; the top ten carry 30%. Sequencing was performed on blood. These receptors were taken from a woman aged 45 to 65 with Graves' hyperthyroidism that later progressed to Graves' ophthalmopathy.

The chain uses TRBV15 and TRBJ1-4; D is uncertain. V lost 1 base and J lost 8, with 5 bases in between. CDR1 LNHNV and CDR2 YYDKDF come from the germline V gene (reference sequence). The CDR3 is made up of 12 amino acids. CDR3 sequence: CATSRVGEKLFF. CDR3 coding DNA: TGTGCCACCAGCAGAGTTGGGGAAAAACTGTTTTTT.

Many counts were recorded for this clonotype. The chain couples TRBV6-1 to TRBJ2-3; TRBD2 might be the D (7 bases). The CDR3 is 15 amino acids. Trimming removed 6 bases at V and 5 bases at J, with 18 bases between. Germline V gene sequence: CDR1 MNHNS, CDR2 SASEGT. In nucleotides, the CDR3 is TGTGCCAGCAGATGGGGGGGGGCCGATATAGATACGCAGTATTTT. Its protein product is CASRWGGADIDTQYF.

This clonotype was recorded many times. The chain recombines TRBV2 with TRBJ1-6, with unresolved D. The CDR3 consists of 13 residues. V lost 7 bases, J lost 14 bases, and 18 bases lay in between. The V gene's germline CDR1 is SNHLY and CDR2 FYNNEI. The CDR3 DNA sequence: TGTGCCAGCAAGGTGACGAGGATACGAGCCCTCCACTTT. Protein product: CASKVTRIRALHF.

This chain uses TRBV28 with TRBJ1-2; D remains ambiguous. Germline loops: CDR1 MDHEN, CDR2 SYDVKM. V shed 1 base and J shed 7 bases, with 13 bases lying between them. The CDR3 sequence is 14 residues long. CDR3 amino acids: CASSLFTPGGGYTF. DNA for the CDR3: TGTGCCAGCAGTTTATTCACCCCGGGTGGTGGCTACACCTTC.

Ten or more counts support this clonotype. The genes are TRBV20-1 and TRBJ2-7, with 10 bases identical to TRBD1. The CDR3 is 16 residues long. CDR1 DFQATT and CDR2 SNEGSKA come from the germline V gene (reference sequence). V was clipped by 3 bases and J by 2 bases; unmatched bases: 10. CDR3 coding DNA: TGCAGTGCTAGTTGGGACAGGGGTCCGTTCACCTACGAGCAGTACTTC. This codes for CSASWDRGPFTYEQYF.

This clonotype has ten or more counts. V and J are TRBV28 and TRBJ1-3, with TRBD1 matching over 7 bases. The CDR3 runs 16 residues. The trim removed 2 bases at V and 0 bases at J, leaving 4 bases unmatched. Looked up from germline, CDR1 is MDHEN and CDR2 is SYDVKM. The CDR3 nucleotides read TGTGCCAGCAGTTTACCCGGGACAGTCTCTGGAAACACCATATATTTT. It specifies CASSLPGTVSGNTIYF. Full variable domain (missing parts from reference TRBV28 and TRBJ1-3): DVKVTQSSRYLVKRTGEKVFLECVQDMDHENMFWYRQDPGLGLRLIYFSYDVKMKEKGDIPEGYSVSREKKERFSLILESASTNQTSMYLCASSLPGTVSGNTIYFGEGSWLTVV.

As regards this clonotype: Since a much larger clone is just one base distant, this may be a read error. The V and J genes are TRBV20-1 and TRBJ2-7; TRBD2 agrees at 7 bases. Germline V gene data show CDR1 as DFQATT and CDR2 as SNEGSKA (reference sequence). The CDR3 loop spans 12 amino acids. V shed 3 bases and J 3 bases; nucleotides not matched to a gene: 2. The CDR3 sequence: CSASGTNYEQYF. DNA for the CDR3: TGCAGTGCTAGTGGGACTAACTACGAGCAGTACTTC.

This clonotype appeared a few times. The CDR3 nucleotides are TGTGCCAGCAGCTGGGGGACAGGGACCTACGAGCAGTACTTC. Residues: CASSWGTGTYEQYF. The V and J genes are TRBV7-2 and TRBJ2-7, with 9 bases that match TRBD1. CDR3 length: 14 residues. Germline values: CDR1 SGHTA, CDR2 FQGNSA. Losses at the gene ends were 4 bases for V and 2 bases for J; bases not matched to a gene: 3. Full variable domain (rest looked up from reference TRBV7-2 and TRBJ2-7): GAGVSQSPSNKVTEKGKDVELRCDPISGHTALYWYRQSLGQGLEFLIYFQGNSAPDKSGLPSDRFSAERTGGSVSTLTIQRTQQEDSAVYLCASSWGTGTYEQYFGPGTRLTVT.

For this clonotype: This may arise from a read error, as a much more abundant clone is one base away. The genes are TRBV20-1 and TRBJ2-5; possibly TRBD1 or TRBD2 for D (6 bases each). Trimming removed 5 bases from V and 9 bases from J, with 25 bases in between. The germline CDR1 and CDR2 sequences are DFQATT and SNEGSKA (reference sequence). The CDR3 is 15 amino acids. CDR3 amino acids: CSALFSSLPGEAQYF. CDR3 coding DNA: TGCAGTGCTCTCTTCTCTAGCCTGCCAGGGGAGGCCCAGTACTTC.

This clonotype was seen a handful of times. The rearrangement joins TRBV12-3 or TRBV12-4 to TRBJ2-7; a possible D gene is TRBD2 (5 bases). The CDR3 is 13 amino acids. V lost 4 bases and J lost 6, with 13 bases in between. The CDR3 is CASSYGDTCEQYF. The CDR3 bases are TGTGCCAGCAGTTACGGGGATACCTGCGAGCAGTACTTC.

This clonotype was recorded at least ten times. The chain employs TRBV6-1 and TRBJ2-7; no firm D call. Between the trimmed V and J ends, which lost 3 bases and 3 bases, there was a span of 0 bases. CDR3 length: 10 residues. CDR1 is MNHNS and CDR2 is SASEGT in the germline V gene. CDR3 DNA: TGTGCCAGCAGTGACTACGAGCAGTACTTC. It translates to CASSDYEQYF.

A note on this clonotype: A single base separates this from a much larger clone, so it may be a read error. J is TRBJ2-5 and V is TRBV20-1; possibly TRBD1 for D (5 bases). V was shortened by 2 bases and J by 2 bases, with 9 bases between the two germline ends. Germline V gives CDR1 DFQATT, CDR2 SNEGSKA (reference sequence). The CDR3 extends over 13 amino acids. The CDR3 is CSARWAGQETQYF. CDR3 DNA: TGCAGTGCTAGATGGGCAGGGCAAGAGACCCAGTACTTC.

This clonotype was counted many times. The rearrangement uses TRBV12-3 or TRBV12-4 and TRBJ1-4; no firm D call. The CDR3 has 11 residues. Trimming took 2 bases from V and 8 from J, leaving 3 bases between them. The CDR3 loop is CASSLREKLFF. CDR3 sequence (DNA): TGTGCCAGCAGTTTAAGGGAAAAACTGTTTTTT.

V gene TRBV20-1 combines with J gene TRBJ1-5; 11 nucleotides align to TRBD1. Looked up from germline, CDR1 is DFQATT and CDR2 is SNEGSKA (reference sequence). This CDR3 comprises 18 residues. V lost 2 bases to trimming and J lost 7 bases; unmatched junction nucleotides: 16. CDR3 loop: CSARSTPDRGLIWQPQHF. CDR3 DNA: TGCAGTGCTAGATCAACGCCGGACAGGGGGCTTATTTGGCAGCCCCAGCATTTT.

In regard to this clonotype: One base away lies a much larger clone, so this may be a sequencing read error. The chain couples TRBV4-1 to TRBJ2-5, with TRBD2 identical over 10 bases. The CDR3 has 16 amino acids. Germline V gene data show CDR1 as MGHRA and CDR2 as YSYEKL. The CDR3 region has the DNA TGCCCCAGCAGCCAAGATGGGGCTAGCGGGAGAGAGACCCAGTACTTC. Translation: CPSSQDGASGRETQYF.

There are many counts of this clonotype. V gene TRBV5-1 combines with J gene TRBJ1-1; no firm D call. CDR1 and CDR2 from the germline V gene are SGHRS and YFSETQ. This CDR3 has 13 amino acids. Trimming removed 4 bases from V and 4 bases from J, with 11 bases in between. CDR3 sequence reads: CASSPGSFTEAFF. The CDR3 coding sequence is TGCGCCAGCAGCCCCGGGTCCTTCACTGAAGCTTTCTTT.

At least ten counts were recorded for this clonotype. The chain joins TRBV11-1 to TRBJ2-5; D may match TRBD1 or TRBD2 (5 bases each). V dropped 5 bases and J dropped 5 bases, with 15 bases sitting between them. Germline V gives CDR1 SGHAT, CDR2 FQDESV (reference sequence). The CDR3 runs to 14 residues. The DNA for the CDR3 is TGTGCCAGCAGCAAAGAGGGACCCCAGGAGACCCAGTACTTC. This translates into CASSKEGPQETQYF.

The table lists this clonotype with many counts. J is TRBJ2-1 and V is TRBV20-1; TRBD1 matches 9 bases. The V gene's germline CDR1 is DFQATT and CDR2 SNEGSKA (reference sequence). CDR3 length: 14 residues. The V gene end was trimmed by 0 bases and the J gene end by 7 bases; junction bases not matched to a gene: 4. CDR3 residues: CSAREGQGVNEQFF. The CDR3 bases are TGCAGTGCTAGAGAGGGACAGGGTGTAAATGAGCAGTTCTTC.

This clonotype was seen ten or more times. The chain has TRBV5-1 and TRBJ1-2; D unclear. V was shortened by 1 base and J by 2 bases, with 9 bases between the two germline ends. The germline V gene encodes CDR1 SGHRS and CDR2 YFSETQ. The CDR3 contains 14 residues. The CDR3 region is CASSLKGGNYGYTF. As DNA, the CDR3 is TGCGCCAGCAGCTTGAAGGGCGGGAACTATGGCTACACCTTC.

In this sample, this clonotype turned up many times. V usage is TRBV5-1 and J usage is TRBJ2-3; perhaps TRBD2 as D (6 bases). CDR3 length: 14 residues. From germline, CDR1 is SGHRS and CDR2 YFSETQ. Trimming took 7 bases from V and 4 from J, leaving 16 bases between them. The chain's CDR3 is CASHRDSAADTQYF. The CDR3 DNA sequence: TGCGCCAGCCACCGGGACTCCGCGGCAGATACGCAGTATTTT.

This clonotype was observed many times. The genes are TRBV20-1 and TRBJ1-3; weak D call: TRBD1 (5 bases). The CDR3 is made up of 17 amino acids. Trimming took off 0 bases at V and 2 bases at J, with 17 bases between the two ends. Germline V gene lookup returns CDR1 DFQATT and CDR2 SNEGSKA (reference sequence). The DNA of the CDR3 is TGCAGTGCTAGAGACTCCTCGTGGGGGACCCCTGGAAACACCATATATTTT. Protein sequence: CSARDSSWGTPGNTIYF.

Only a few counts were recorded for this clonotype. The chain links TRBV5-4 to TRBJ2-5; either TRBD1 or TRBD2 may supply D (5 bases each). Per germline, CDR1 SGHNT and CDR2 YYREEE (reference sequence). V lost 0 bases to trimming and J lost 12 bases, with 9 bases between them. The CDR3 contains 11 residues. The CDR3 bases are TGTGCCAGCAGCTTGGACGGGGCGAAGTACTTC. Protein product: CASSLDGAKYF.

This clonotype appeared many times. V usage is TRBV15 and J usage is TRBJ1-1; D not resolved. V shed 1 base and J shed 1 base, with 10 bases lying between them. The CDR3 consists of 15 residues. CDR1 is LNHNV, CDR2 YYDKDF, per germline (reference sequence). DNA of the CDR3: TGTGCCACCAGCAGAGGCCCTCCGGGGAACACTGAAGCTTTCTTT. Translated, it gives CATSRGPPGNTEAFF.

This clonotype was counted at least ten times. Here the CDR3 DNA reads TGTGCCAGCAGTTTAGTAGCGGACAATGAGCAGTTCTTC. This gives the protein CASSLVADNEQFF. This sequence joins TRBV27 and TRBJ2-1; possible D gene TRBD2, 6 bases. V shed 2 bases and J shed 5 bases, with 7 bases lying between them. The CDR3 runs to 13 residues. Germline values: CDR1 MNHEY, CDR2 SMNVEV (reference sequence).

This clonotype was detected ten times or more. The V call is TRBV6-1, the J call TRBJ2-1; no clear D. Germline assignment: CDR1 MNHNS and CDR2 SASEGT. The CDR3 has 13 residues. The V gene lost 3 bases and the J gene lost 9 bases, with 12 bases spanning the gap. Written as DNA, the CDR3 is TGTGCCAGCAGTGAGATTGCTAGAGGTGAGCAGTTCTTC. Amino acid sequence: CASSEIARGEQFF.

This clonotype has a count of ten or more. This chain uses TRBV20-1 with TRBJ2-1; TRBD2 agrees at 12 bases. Trimming removed 4 bases from V and 7 bases from J; junction bases left unmatched: 5. This CDR3 contains 14 residues. Germline V gene lookup returns CDR1 DFQATT and CDR2 SNEGSKA (reference sequence). The DNA for the CDR3 is TGCAGTGCTAATGGACTAGCGGGAAGTAATGAGCAGTTCTTC. Translation: CSANGLAGSNEQFF.

At least ten counts were recorded for this clonotype. This chain links TRBV20-1 with TRBJ1-5; TRBD1 matches at 10 bases. CDR1 is DFQATT and CDR2 is SNEGSKA in the germline V gene (reference sequence). The CDR3 sequence is 13 residues long. The trim removed 7 bases at V and 5 bases at J, leaving 5 bases unmatched. CDR3 amino acids: CSGATGGDQPQHF. DNA for the CDR3: TGCAGTGGAGCGACAGGGGGCGATCAGCCCCAGCATTTT.

This clonotype has ten or more counts. V gene TRBV12-3 or TRBV12-4 combines with J gene TRBJ2-7; D remains unclear. V was shortened by 3 bases and J by 1 base, with 7 bases between the two germline ends. This CDR3 region has 13 residues. The CDR3 spells CASSLGRSYEQYF. CDR3 bases: TGTGCCAGCAGTTTGGGCAGGTCCTACGAGCAGTACTTC.

The rearrangement joins TRBV20-1 to TRBJ2-5; TRBD2 matches 14 bases. Germline CDR1 and CDR2: DFQATT and SNEGSKA (reference sequence). This CDR3 contains 14 residues. V trimming: 6 bases; J trimming: 5 bases; junction bases outside the gene matches: 5. The CDR3 loop is CSATSGRARETQYF. The CDR3, as DNA: TGCAGTGCGACTAGCGGGAGGGCCCGGGAGACCCAGTACTTC.

This clonotype was counted at least ten times. The rearrangement links TRBV10-3 to TRBJ2-2, with 13 nucleotides matching TRBD2. Germline CDR1 is ENHRY and CDR2 is SYGVKD. The CDR3 is 17 amino acids. V lost 0 bases to trimming and J lost 4 bases; unmatched junction nucleotides: 2. CDR3 DNA sequence: TGTGCCATCAGTGAGTCTGGGACTAGCGGGATCACCGGGGAGCTGTTTTTT. Protein: CAISESGTSGITGELFF.

This clonotype was seen ten or more times. The rearrangement links TRBV3-1 to TRBJ2-2; D perhaps matches TRBD2 (5 bases). Trimming left V 3 bases short and J 4 bases short, with 9 bases between. The CDR3 covers 14 residues. Per germline, CDR1 LGHDT and CDR2 YNNKEL (reference sequence). The CDR3: CASSQGRGTGELFF. The CDR3, as DNA: TGTGCCAGCAGCCAGGGCCGGGGCACCGGGGAGCTGTTTTTT.

This clonotype was counted between two and nine times. This chain joins TRBV30 and TRBJ2-5; D is perhaps TRBD1 or TRBD2 (5 bases each). Trimming removed 2 bases from V and 5 bases from J, with 18 bases in between. CDR1 GTSNPN and CDR2 SVGIG come from the germline V gene (reference sequence). This CDR3 contains 15 residues. Written as DNA, the CDR3 is TGTGCCTGGAGTTGGTCAGCGGTGGGGCTTGAGACCCAGTACTTC. The encoded protein is CAWSWSAVGLETQYF.